This T cell receptor (beta chain) derives from a study of T cells in Graves' hyperthyroidism and ophthalmopathy. Study findings and constraints: Appearing also in blood were most of the thyroid clonotypes expanded above 0.001.

V was pared by 4 bases and J by 5 bases, with 0 bases between. CDR1 is SGHTA, CDR2 FQGNSA, per germline. The CDR3 length is 11 residues. This clonotype was seen ten or more times. Its antigen is unidentified. Ophthalmopathy cases met thresholds of Clinical Activity Score at least 3, NOSPECS grade at least 4 and duration under 3 months. Each diagnosis was grounded in clinical symptoms, serum thyroxine and TRAb, thyroid ultrasound, and orbital computed tomography. The PBMCs had their origin in less than 13 ml of fresh peripheral blood. TCR beta CDR3 regions were amplified from RNA transcripts. The HTBI primer set served for first-round RT-PCR of the TCR CDR3. TCRdb called the multiplex PCR reads again in MiXCR, with one record for every CDR3 protein. The repertoire has roughly 280,000 distinct CDR3 sequences, approximately 17% of them found once; the top ten carry around 57%.

V usage is TRBV7-2 and J usage is TRBJ1-6; D is unclear. This TCR was recovered from a woman in her fifties or sixties with Graves' ophthalmopathy. Sequenced: blood. CDR3 DNA: TGTGCCAGCAGCTATAATTCACCCCTCCACTTT. It encodes CASSYNSPLHF.